Listed below are T cell receptor beta chains from one sample, sequenced in a study of OX40 agonist ivuxolimab in advanced cancers. Method: immunoSEQ multiplex PCR; TCRdb's copy keeps in-frame clones and lacks some. This table has 95,000 to 150,000 clones, over 85% appearing once. Here the sequenced sample was CD4+ or CD8+ T cells sorted from blood, taken in a trial of the OX40 agonist ivuxolimab. All receptors come from an adult with an advanced solid tumor such as melanoma, head and neck, liver or kidney cancer. CDR3s include the opening cysteine and the closing phenylalanine or tryptophan. Fields, in order: D gene, clone size, V gene, J gene, CDR3 protein, CDR3 DNA. The D gene is left open where the match is weak. Some rows mark clone size as missing; the rest say once, few, many or name a class of expanded clone.

D gene: .; clone size: .; V gene: TRBV18; J gene: TRBJ1-1; CDR3 protein: CASSPGQLNTEAFF; CDR3 DNA: TGTGCCAGCTCACCAGGACAGTTGAACACTGAAGCTTTCTTT
D gene: TRBD1; clone size: .; V gene: TRBV5-4; J gene: TRBJ2-6; CDR3 protein: CASGPRGPSGANVLTF; CDR3 DNA: TGTGCCAGCGGGCCGAGGGGGCCCTCTGGGGCCAACGTCCTGACTTTC
D gene: TRBD1; clone size: .; V gene: TRBV19; J gene: TRBJ2-6; CDR3 protein: CASSIDSSQGAKLGANVLTF; CDR3 DNA: TGTGCCAGTAGTATAGATAGTTCCCAGGGGGCAAAGCTGGGGGCCAACGTCCTGACTTTC
D gene: .; clone size: .; V gene: TRBV5-1; J gene: TRBJ1-1; CDR3 protein: CASSWDGTGVMNTEAFF; CDR3 DNA: TGCGCCAGCAGCTGGGATGGGACCGGGGTTATGAACACTGAAGCTTTCTTT
D gene: TRBD1; clone size: once; V gene: TRBV9; J gene: TRBJ2-7; CDR3 protein: CASSARSDRALSYEQYF; CDR3 DNA: TGTGCCAGCAGCGCGCGGAGTGACAGGGCACTTTCCTACGAGCAGTACTTC
D gene: TRBD2; clone size: once; V gene: TRBV19; J gene: TRBJ2-5; CDR3 protein: CASSINPSGGPGTQYF; CDR3 DNA: TGTGCCAGTAGTATTAATCCTAGCGGGGGTCCGGGGACCCAGTACTTC
D gene: .; clone size: .; V gene: TRBV19; J gene: TRBJ1-3; CDR3 protein: CASSFDRSGNTIYF; CDR3 DNA: TGTGCCAGTAGTTTCGACAGGTCTGGAAACACCATATATTTT
D gene: .; clone size: .; V gene: TRBV27; J gene: TRBJ2-5; CDR3 protein: CASRRTRGETQYF; CDR3 DNA: TGTGCCAGCAGAAGGACCCGGGGGGAGACCCAGTACTTC
D gene: .; clone size: .; V gene: TRBV28; J gene: TRBJ2-7; CDR3 protein: CASSLSQGSHEQYF; CDR3 DNA: TGTGCCAGCAGTTTGAGTCAGGGATCCCACGAGCAGTACTTC
D gene: .; clone size: .; V gene: TRBV2; J gene: TRBJ1-5; CDR3 protein: CASRGTGIGQPQHF; CDR3 DNA: TGTGCCAGCAGGGGGACGGGGATTGGTCAGCCCCAGCATTTT
D gene: .; clone size: .; V gene: TRBV9; J gene: TRBJ1-5; CDR3 protein: CASSVGAGPQPQHF; CDR3 DNA: TGTGCCAGCAGCGTAGGGGCAGGCCCACAGCCCCAGCATTTT
D gene: .; clone size: .; V gene: TRBV6-1; J gene: TRBJ1-1; CDR3 protein: CASSETSGAEAFF; CDR3 DNA: TGTGCCAGCAGTGAAACAAGCGGAGCTGAAGCTTTCTTT
D gene: TRBD2; clone size: .; V gene: TRBV15; J gene: TRBJ2-3; CDR3 protein: CATSREGRLAGSLSTQYF; CDR3 DNA: TGTGCCACCAGCAGAGAAGGCCGACTAGCGGGGAGCCTCTCTACGCAGTATTTT
D gene: TRBD1; clone size: .; V gene: TRBV25-1; J gene: TRBJ1-1; CDR3 protein: CASSESLLVGRGYTEAFF; CDR3 DNA: TGTGCCAGCAGTGAATCCCTCCTTGTCGGCAGGGGGTACACTGAAGCTTTCTTT
D gene: .; clone size: .; V gene: TRBV11-3; J gene: TRBJ2-2; CDR3 protein: CASSLDRGNTGELFF; CDR3 DNA: TGTGCCAGCAGCTTAGACAGGGGAAACACCGGGGAGCTGTTTTTT
D gene: TRBD2; clone size: .; V gene: TRBV5-8; J gene: TRBJ2-7; CDR3 protein: CASSLEWTSGYSYEQYF; CDR3 DNA: TGTGCCAGCAGCTTGGAATGGACTAGCGGGTACTCCTACGAGCAGTACTTC
D gene: TRBD1; clone size: .; V gene: TRBV11-2; J gene: TRBJ1-1; CDR3 protein: CASSYSPGGVTEAFF; CDR3 DNA: TGTGCCAGCAGCTATTCCCCAGGGGGCGTCACTGAAGCTTTCTTT
D gene: TRBD1; clone size: few; V gene: TRBV29-1; J gene: TRBJ1-1; CDR3 protein: CSVEQGRNTEAFF; CDR3 DNA: TGCAGCGTCGAACAGGGGCGGAACACTGAAGCTTTCTTT
D gene: TRBD2; clone size: .; V gene: TRBV4-1; J gene: TRBJ2-5; CDR3 protein: CASSQERGGTQYF; CDR3 DNA: TGCGCCAGCAGCCAAGAACGCGGGGGGACCCAGTACTTC
D gene: .; clone size: .; V gene: TRBV7-2; J gene: TRBJ1-2; CDR3 protein: CASSLEVGLNGYTF; CDR3 DNA: TGTGCCAGCAGCTTAGAGGTAGGGCTGAACGGCTACACTTTC
D gene: .; clone size: .; V gene: TRBV18; J gene: TRBJ1-3; CDR3 protein: CASSPPSGGPSGNTIYF; CDR3 DNA: TGTGCCAGCTCACCACCCTCCGGAGGACCGTCTGGAAACACCATATATTTT
D gene: .; clone size: .; V gene: TRBV19; J gene: TRBJ2-7; CDR3 protein: CASSQDFPYEQYF; CDR3 DNA: TGTGCCAGTAGCCAGGACTTTCCTTACGAGCAGTACTTC
D gene: .; clone size: .; V gene: TRBV5-4; J gene: TRBJ2-5; CDR3 protein: CASSLPSRSQETQYF; CDR3 DNA: TGTGCCAGCAGCTTGCCGTCTAGATCACAAGAGACCCAGTACTTC
D gene: .; clone size: .; V gene: TRBV6-5; J gene: TRBJ2-3; CDR3 protein: CASSRGSSTDTQYF; CDR3 DNA: TGTGCCAGCAGCCGAGGCTCTAGCACAGATACGCAGTATTTT
D gene: TRBD1; clone size: .; V gene: TRBV19; J gene: TRBJ2-5; CDR3 protein: CASRTTGWNQETQYF; CDR3 DNA: TGTGCCAGTAGAACGACAGGGTGGAACCAAGAGACCCAGTACTTC
D gene: .; clone size: .; V gene: TRBV19; J gene: TRBJ1-1; CDR3 protein: CASIGWNTEAFF; CDR3 DNA: TGTGCCAGTATAGGGTGGAACACTGAAGCTTTCTTT
D gene: .; clone size: .; V gene: TRBV6-1; J gene: TRBJ2-7; CDR3 protein: CASFARDSNYEQYF; CDR3 DNA: TGTGCCAGCTTCGCGCGGGACAGCAACTACGAGCAGTACTTC